Given below is one TCR beta chain in context. One end of the junction varies from germline; a read error may be responsible. This record comes from a study of T cell clones after liver transplantation. Study summary: TCRbeta sequencing after a pre-transplant mixed lymphocyte reaction identified graft-donor-reactive clones, later tracked in post-transplant blood.

Sequenced by immunoSEQ multiplex PCR; TCRdb stores in-frame clones only, minus some. The sample yields 85,000 to 130,000 clones, 75% to 85% seen once. From germline, CDR1 is MNHEY and CDR2 SVGAGI. The CDR3 is 11 residues long. V is TRBV6-5 and J is TRBJ2-7; D uncertain. Material: CD4+ T cells from blood, obtained before liver transplant. The TCR was taken from a human donor who received a liver transplant. The chain's CDR3 is CASSASHEQYF. The CDR3 bases are TGTGCCAGCAGCGCCTCCCACGAGCAGTACTTC.